These 13 T cell receptor beta chains originate from one sample sequenced in a study of shared clonotypes between healthy human individuals. CD45RO-negative, CCR7-selected cells formed the naive CD8 fraction, which excluded terminally differentiated effector memory CD45RA+ cells. The table came from immunoSEQ multiplex PCR; TCRdb's copy has only in-frame clones and leaves some out. Of some 2 million clones in the sample, about 95% were seen once. Sequences were obtained from naive CD8+ T cells sorted from blood. The receptors come from a man aged 18 to 30 in good health.

This clone appeared once. This rearrangement joins TRBV6-5 to TRBJ2-2; maybe TRBD2 (6 bases). Trimming took off 2 bases at V and 7 bases at J, with 11 bases between the two ends. From germline, CDR1 is MNHEY and CDR2 SVGAGI. The CDR3 consists of 14 residues. The CDR3 is CASSYRLDNGELFF. CDR3 nucleotide sequence: TGTGCCAGCAGTTACCGACTAGATAACGGGGAGCTGTTTTTT.

The J gene is TRBJ2-7, the V gene TRBV6-5, with D possibly being TRBD1 or TRBD2 (5 bases each). The germline V gene has CDR1 MNHEY and CDR2 SVGAGI. Trimming stripped 2 bases from V and 6 bases from J, with 17 bases between. The CDR3 totals 15 residues. As DNA, the CDR3 is TGTGCCAGCAGTTACGGAGCTTCCCCTGGGGGCGAGCAGTACTTC. This gives the protein CASSYGASPGGEQYF.

A note on this clone: The same CDR3 can be traced to other DNA sequences in this sample. This chain connects TRBV5-1 to TRBJ1-4; D unclear. This CDR3 has 15 amino acids. Germline values: CDR1 SGHRS, CDR2 YFSETQ. V was trimmed by 0 bases and J by 4 bases, leaving 10 bases between them. The CDR3 DNA sequence: TGCGCCAGCAGCTTGGAGGGCGGATTTAATGAAAAACTGTTTTTT. This gives the protein CASSLEGGFNEKLFF. Together with reference TRBV5-1 and TRBJ1-4, the CDR3 gives the full variable domain: KAGVTQTPRYLIKTRGQQVTLSCSPISGHRSVSWYQQTPGQGLQFLFEYFSETQRNKGNFPGRFSGRQFSNSRSEMNVSTLELGDSALYLCASSLEGGFNEKLFFGSGTQLSVL.

Comment on this clone: The same CDR3 also results from other DNA sequences found in this sample. The V gene is TRBV7-9, the J gene TRBJ2-7, with D uncertain. V lost 5 bases and J 1 base, leaving 6 bases between the germline ends. CDR1 is SEHNR, CDR2 FQNEAQ, per germline (reference sequence). This CDR3 comprises 12 residues. This CDR3 is CASSPGSYEQYF. The CDR3, as DNA: TGTGCCAGCAGCCCCGGTTCCTACGAGCAGTACTTC.

The CDR3 is CASKAGVLDTQYF. The CDR3 DNA follows: TGTGCCAGCAAGGCAGGGGTTTTAGATACGCAGTATTTT. This chain uses TRBV6-6 with TRBJ2-3, with a tentative D call TRBD1 (6 bases). CDR3 length: 13 residues. CDR1 and CDR2 (germline): MNHNY, SVGAGI (reference sequence). The V end lost 7 bases, the J end lost 5 bases, and 13 bases lay between the germline ends.

The chain joins TRBV30 to TRBJ1-2, with 7 nucleotides matching TRBD1. J gave up 8 bases and V 5 bases, and 17 bases lay outside the gene matches. CDR1 GTSNPN and CDR2 SVGIG come from the germline V gene (reference sequence). The CDR3 sequence is 15 residues long. Here the CDR3 reads CAWAPQGWVFLGYTF. CDR3 nucleotides: TGTGCCTGGGCCCCACAGGGGTGGGTTTTTCTGGGCTACACCTTC.

The chain has TRBV13 and TRBJ2-3; 7 nucleotides match TRBD1. The CDR3 loop spans 15 amino acids. Germline-derived CDR1 and CDR2 are PRHDT and FYEKMQ (reference sequence). The ends lost 0 bases at V and 4 bases at J; junction bases unmatched: 4. CDR3 nucleotides: TGTGCCAGCAGCTTAGGGACAGGGAGCGCAGATACGCAGTATTTT. Translating it yields CASSLGTGSADTQYF.

J is TRBJ2-1 and V is TRBV9; a weak D match, TRBD2 (5 bases). The CDR3 contains 14 residues. The germline gives CDR1 SGDLS, CDR2 YYNGEE. Trimming removed 3 bases from V and 5 bases from J, with 12 bases in between. CDR3 residues: CASSAGNTHNEQFF. The CDR3 nucleotides are TGTGCCAGCAGCGCCGGGAATACTCACAATGAGCAGTTCTTC.

This clone was counted once. The chain couples TRBV10-3 to TRBJ2-5; 13 bases line up with TRBD2. The CDR3 is 17 amino acids. Germline V CDR1 and CDR2: ENHRY, SYGVKD. The V segment lost 3 bases and the J segment 5 bases; nucleotides outside the gene matches: 9. In nucleotides, the CDR3 is TGTGCCATCAGTGAACCTACTAGCGGGAGGGCCCGGGAGACCCAGTACTTC. It is translated as CAISEPTSGRARETQYF.

This clone was picked up a small number of times. The chain recombines TRBV18 with TRBJ1-2, with D possibly being TRBD1 (5 bases). The V end was cut by 0 bases, the J end by 6 bases, with 11 bases between. The CDR3 length is 14 residues. Germline V gives CDR1 KGHSH, CDR2 LQKENI. CDR3 in DNA: TGTGCCAGCTCACCACCCTCCGGGGGAGATGGCTACACCTTC. Its protein is CASSPPSGGDGYTF.

The chain employs TRBV12-5 and TRBJ2-2; 13 bases are a match to TRBD2. J gave up 0 bases and V 5 bases, and 6 bases lay outside the gene matches. CDR1 and CDR2 (germline): LGHNT, FRNRAP. This CDR3 has 18 amino acids. The CDR3 bases are TGTGCTAGTGGTGAGGGACTAGCGGGGCCCGCGAACACCGGGGAGCTGTTTTTT. Amino acid sequence: CASGEGLAGPANTGELFF.

The chain combines TRBV4-1 with TRBJ2-1; D is uncertain. Germline V gene data show CDR1 as MGHRA and CDR2 as YSYEKL. The V and J ends lost 1 base and 6 bases respectively, with 7 bases between them. The CDR3 covers 13 residues. The CDR3 protein is CASSQGLSNEQFF. The DNA of the CDR3 is TGCGCCAGCAGCCAAGGACTTAGCAATGAGCAGTTCTTC.

With regard to this clone: The sample contains more than one DNA sequence encoding this CDR3. The chain combines TRBV6-1 with TRBJ2-7; 10 bases are shared with TRBD1. The length of the CDR3 is 14 residues. After removal of 1 base from V and 4 bases from J, the junction contained 1 base not matched to a gene. Germline V gene sequence: CDR1 MNHNS, CDR2 SASEGT. The CDR3 DNA sequence: TGTGCCAGCAGTGAAGGGACAGGGGGTTACGAGCAGTACTTC. It is translated as CASSEGTGGYEQYF.